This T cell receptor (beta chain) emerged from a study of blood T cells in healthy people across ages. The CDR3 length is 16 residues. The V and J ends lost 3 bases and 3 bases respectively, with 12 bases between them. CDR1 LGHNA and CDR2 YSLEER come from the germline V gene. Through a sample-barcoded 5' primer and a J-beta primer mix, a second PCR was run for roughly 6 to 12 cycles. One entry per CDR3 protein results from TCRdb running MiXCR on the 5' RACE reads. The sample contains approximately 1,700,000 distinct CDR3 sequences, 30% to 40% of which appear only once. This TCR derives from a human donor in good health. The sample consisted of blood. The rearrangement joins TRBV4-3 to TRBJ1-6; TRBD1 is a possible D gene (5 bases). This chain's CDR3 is CASSQGGAYYNSPLHF. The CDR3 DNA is TGCGCCAGCAGCCAGGGCGGGGCGTACTATAATTCACCCCTCCACTTT.